This T cell receptor beta chain was sequenced in a study of blood T cell repertoires in COVID-19. Study-wide context: The analysed material was cDNA or gDNA that came from T cells, B-cell-depleted T cells, or PBMCs.

Within 2 weeks of study entry, exposed participants had contacted a PCR-confirmed or clinician-diagnosed COVID-19 case. Remarks on this clone: Other DNA sequences in this specimen translate into the identical CDR3.

The CDR3 totals 13 residues. V was pared by 7 bases and J by 5 bases, with 6 bases of the junction left unmatched. CDR1 and CDR2 from the germline V gene are SQVTM and ANQGSEA. TCRdb's table, derived via immunoSEQ multiplex PCR, lists solely in-frame clones and lacks some. The sample has 400,000 to 500,000 clones; 88% are singletons. Input material: PBMCs or T cells enriched from blood (not recorded which). The clonotype originates from a woman aged 18-29 years who had been exposed to COVID-19. The chain recombines TRBV29-1 with TRBJ2-7, with TRBD2 matching over 12 bases. Here the CDR3 reads CSARLAGVHEQYF. The CDR3 nucleotides are TGCAGCGCAAGACTAGCGGGAGTCCACGAGCAGTACTTC.